This T cell receptor beta chain was retrieved from a study of T cells in women clearing cervical HPV infection. Study-wide context: Cases' blood sampling followed lesion detection by median around 160 days (90 to 200). Study findings and constraints: Repertoire richness, not evenness, was significantly elevated in CIN3+ cases versus controls.

All participants had a single incident cervical HPV16 infection, and prevalent HPV16 infections were excluded. To note about this clone: No antigen is known for it. The read ends 3 residues before the CDR3 terminus; that terminus is restored from the germline J gene.

V lost 5 bases, J lost 3 bases, and 14 bases lay in between. Germline V gene sequence: CDR1 DFQATT, CDR2 SNEGSKA (reference sequence). The CDR3 has 13 residues. Average input was around 1,100 ng genomic DNA for immunoSEQ TCR beta CDR3 amplification. The method was immunoSEQ multiplex PCR; TCRdb's version includes in-frame clones alone and lacks a portion of them. In total, the table holds tens of thousands of clones. Sequences were obtained from blood buffy coat. The sequence derives from a woman between 18 and 70 years old with a cervical HPV16 infection that either progressed to CIN3+ or cleared (not recorded which). The V and J genes are TRBV20-1 and TRBJ2-7; D may be TRBD1 (5 bases). The CDR3 spells CSARNPGFYEQYF. Incomplete CDR3 DNA: TGCAGTGCTCGTAACCCAGGGTTCTACGAG.